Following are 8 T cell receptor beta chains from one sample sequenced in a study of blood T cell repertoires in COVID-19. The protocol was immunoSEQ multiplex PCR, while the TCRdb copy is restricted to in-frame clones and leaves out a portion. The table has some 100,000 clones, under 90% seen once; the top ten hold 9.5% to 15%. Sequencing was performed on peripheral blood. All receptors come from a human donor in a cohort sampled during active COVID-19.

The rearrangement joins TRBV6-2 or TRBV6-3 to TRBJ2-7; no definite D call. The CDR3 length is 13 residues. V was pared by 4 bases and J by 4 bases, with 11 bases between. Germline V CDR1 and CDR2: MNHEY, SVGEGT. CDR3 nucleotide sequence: TGTGCCAGCAGTTCTTCCGGGTCGTACGAGCAGTACTTC. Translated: CASSSSGSYEQYF.

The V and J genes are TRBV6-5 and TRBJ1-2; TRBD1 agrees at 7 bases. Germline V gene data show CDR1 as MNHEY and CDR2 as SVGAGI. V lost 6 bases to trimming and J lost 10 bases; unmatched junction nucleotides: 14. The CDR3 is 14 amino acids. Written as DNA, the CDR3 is TGTGCCAGCAGGATCCCCGGGGGACAGCGAAACTACACCTTC. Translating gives CASRIPGGQRNYTF.

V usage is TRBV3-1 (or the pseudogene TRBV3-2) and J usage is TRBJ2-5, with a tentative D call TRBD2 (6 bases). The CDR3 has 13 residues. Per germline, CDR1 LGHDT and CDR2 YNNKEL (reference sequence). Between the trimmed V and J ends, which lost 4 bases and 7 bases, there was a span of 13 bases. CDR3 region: CASSLGTVGTQYF. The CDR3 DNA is TGTGCCAGCAGCCTTGGGACTGTGGGGACCCAGTACTTC.

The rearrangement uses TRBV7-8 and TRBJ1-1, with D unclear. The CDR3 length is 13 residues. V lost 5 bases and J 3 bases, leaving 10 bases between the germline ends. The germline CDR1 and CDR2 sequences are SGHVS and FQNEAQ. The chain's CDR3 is CASSLGMDTEAFF. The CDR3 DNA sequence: TGTGCCAGCAGCCTCGGGATGGACACTGAAGCTTTCTTT.

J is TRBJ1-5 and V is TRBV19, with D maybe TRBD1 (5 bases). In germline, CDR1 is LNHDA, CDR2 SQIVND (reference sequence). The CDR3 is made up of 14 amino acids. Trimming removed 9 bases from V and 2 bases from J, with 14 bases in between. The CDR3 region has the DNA TGTGCCAGCCAAAGGGCCAGGGGCAATCAGCCCCAGCATTTT. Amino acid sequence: CASQRARGNQPQHF. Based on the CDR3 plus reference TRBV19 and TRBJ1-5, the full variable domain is DGGITQSPKYLFRKEGQNVTLSCEQNLNHDAMYWYRQDPGQGLRLIYYSQIVNDFQKGDIAEGYSVSREKKESFPLTVTSAQKNPTAFYLCASQRARGNQPQHFGDGTRLSIL.

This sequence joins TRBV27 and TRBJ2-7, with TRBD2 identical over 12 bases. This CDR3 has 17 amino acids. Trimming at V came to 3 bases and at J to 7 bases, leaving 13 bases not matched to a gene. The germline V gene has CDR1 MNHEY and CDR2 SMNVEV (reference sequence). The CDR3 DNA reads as TGTGCCAGCAGTTTCGGTCCTAGCGGGAGGGCAGGAGGAGAGCAGTACTTC. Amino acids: CASSFGPSGRAGGEQYF.

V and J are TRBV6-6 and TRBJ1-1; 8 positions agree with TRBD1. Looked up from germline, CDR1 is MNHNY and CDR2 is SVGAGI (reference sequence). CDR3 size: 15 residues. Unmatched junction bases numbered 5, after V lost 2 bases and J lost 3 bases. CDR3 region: CASSYPQGDDTEAFF. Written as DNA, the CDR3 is TGTGCCAGCAGTTACCCACAGGGGGATGACACTGAAGCTTTCTTT.

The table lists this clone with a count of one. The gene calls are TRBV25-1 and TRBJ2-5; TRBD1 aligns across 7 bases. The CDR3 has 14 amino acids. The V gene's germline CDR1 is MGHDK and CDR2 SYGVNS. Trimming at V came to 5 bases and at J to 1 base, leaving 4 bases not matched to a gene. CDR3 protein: CASSRDRVQETQYF. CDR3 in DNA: TGTGCCAGCAGTAGAGACAGGGTCCAAGAGACCCAGTACTTC.